The 10 T cell receptor beta chains in this list originate from one sample, sequenced in a study of T-cell reconstitution after alpha-beta-depleted transplantation in children. The TCRbeta library was prepared with unique molecular identifiers. MiXCR, applied by TCRdb to the PCR reads, yields one record per CDR3 protein. Of some 260,000 distinct CDR3 sequences detected, roughly 25% appear once; the ten largest clones hold more than 4.5%. The sample consisted of PBMCs, mostly from graft donor cells, taken 360 days after TCRalphabeta/CD19-depleted stem cell transplant. The receptors derive from a female patient aged 2-15 years who had a stem cell transplant for congenital amegakaryocytic thrombocytopenia, so the T cells may come from the graft donor.

This clonotype was found a few times. This sequence joins TRBV20-1 and TRBJ2-2; D possibly corresponds to TRBD1 (5 bases). Germline V lookup: CDR1 DFQATT, CDR2 SNEGSKA (reference sequence). The CDR3 runs to 13 residues. V lost 0 bases and J lost 5, with 7 bases in between. CDR3 sequence: CSARDQGTGELFF. As DNA, the CDR3 is TGCAGTGCTAGAGATCAGGGAACCGGGGAGCTGTTTTTT.

The rearrangement uses TRBV12-3 or TRBV12-4 and TRBJ2-1; D unresolved. The V gene lost 4 bases and the J gene lost 5 bases, with 6 bases spanning the gap. CDR3 length: 12 residues. The CDR3 region is CASSSQHNEQFF. DNA of the CDR3: TGTGCCAGCAGTTCACAGCACAATGAGCAGTTCTTC.

This clonotype was detected only a few times. This chain uses TRBV5-1 with TRBJ2-5; tentative D call: TRBD2 (6 bases). The CDR3 is made up of 15 amino acids. Germline V gene sequence: CDR1 SGHRS, CDR2 YFSETQ. The V end lost 0 bases, the J end lost 1 base, and 10 bases lay between the germline ends. The CDR3 is CASSLEGSGQETQYF. CDR3 nucleotides: TGCGCCAGCAGCTTGGAAGGTAGCGGCCAAGAGACCCAGTACTTC.

The rearrangement links TRBV7-9 to TRBJ2-2; 7 nucleotides line up with TRBD2. The ends lost 5 bases at V and 0 bases at J; junction bases unmatched: 9. Germline lookup yields CDR1 SEHNR and CDR2 FQNEAQ (reference sequence). The CDR3 has 17 residues. CDR3 residues: CASSPGGGGTNTGELFF. The CDR3 DNA follows: TGTGCCAGCAGCCCGGGGGGAGGAGGAACGAACACCGGGGAGCTGTTTTTT.

V gene TRBV2 combines with J gene TRBJ1-1; tentative D call: TRBD1 (6 bases). Germline V gives CDR1 SNHLY, CDR2 FYNNEI. V was pared by 5 bases and J by 3 bases, with 7 bases between. The CDR3 spans 12 residues. The CDR3 nucleotides are TGTGCCAGCAGTCGGACAGACACTGAAGCTTTCTTT. Translating it yields CASSRTDTEAFF.

This clonotype showed up just once. The gene calls are TRBV5-1 and TRBJ2-7; 10 bases line up with TRBD2. The CDR3 has 15 amino acids. V lost 4 bases and J lost 2; bases outside the gene matches: 6. CDR1 is SGHRS and CDR2 is YFSETQ in the germline V gene. The CDR3 DNA is TGCGCCAGCAGCCCCCTAGCGGGGGATACCTACGAGCAGTACTTC. It specifies CASSPLAGDTYEQYF.

This clonotype was seen a handful of times. The chain has TRBV4-1 and TRBJ2-3; 7 bases map to TRBD1. Losses at the gene ends were 4 bases for V and 0 bases for J; bases not matched to a gene: 10. The CDR3 covers 17 residues. Germline V lookup: CDR1 MGHRA, CDR2 YSYEKL. As DNA, the CDR3 is TGCGCCAGCAGCCGCCCGAGGGGGCAGGGTAGCACAGATACGCAGTATTTT. This translates into CASSRPRGQGSTDTQYF.

The genes are TRBV4-1 and TRBJ2-3, with D unresolved. CDR3 length equals 15 residues. The V end lost 0 bases, the J end lost 0 bases, and 7 bases lay between the germline ends. Germline V CDR1 and CDR2: MGHRA, YSYEKL. In DNA, the CDR3 is TGCGCCAGCAGCCAAGATTCGGCCAGCACAGATACGCAGTATTTT. Encoded protein: CASSQDSASTDTQYF.

This clonotype was recorded at least ten times. The chain couples TRBV4-1 to TRBJ2-7, with D uncertain. V lost 1 base and J 3 bases, leaving 16 bases between the germline ends. The V gene's germline CDR1 is MGHRA and CDR2 YSYEKL. CDR3 size: 16 residues. The CDR3 DNA follows: TGCGCCAGCAGCCAAGGTTCCGGGTTGGTAAGCTACGAGCAGTACTTC. The encoded protein is CASSQGSGLVSYEQYF.

The chain uses TRBV21-1 and TRBJ2-5. TRBV21-1 is described as a pseudogene. This CDR3 contains 16 residues. CDR3 in DNA: TGTGCCAGCAGAGACGAAACTACAGGGGACCAAGAGACCCAGTACTTC. Its translation is CASRDETTGDQETQYF.